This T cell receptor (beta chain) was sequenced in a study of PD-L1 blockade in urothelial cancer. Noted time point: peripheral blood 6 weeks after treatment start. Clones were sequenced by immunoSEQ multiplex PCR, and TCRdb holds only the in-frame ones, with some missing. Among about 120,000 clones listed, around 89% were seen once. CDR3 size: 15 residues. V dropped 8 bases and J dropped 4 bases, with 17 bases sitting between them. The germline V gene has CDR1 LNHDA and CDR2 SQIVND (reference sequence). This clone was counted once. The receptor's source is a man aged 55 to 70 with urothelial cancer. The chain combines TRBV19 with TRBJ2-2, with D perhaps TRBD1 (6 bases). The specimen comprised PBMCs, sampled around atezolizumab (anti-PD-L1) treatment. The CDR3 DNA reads TGTGCCAGTTCTATGGGCAGGGGTGTCACCGGGGAGCTGTTTTTT. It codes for CASSMGRGVTGELFF.